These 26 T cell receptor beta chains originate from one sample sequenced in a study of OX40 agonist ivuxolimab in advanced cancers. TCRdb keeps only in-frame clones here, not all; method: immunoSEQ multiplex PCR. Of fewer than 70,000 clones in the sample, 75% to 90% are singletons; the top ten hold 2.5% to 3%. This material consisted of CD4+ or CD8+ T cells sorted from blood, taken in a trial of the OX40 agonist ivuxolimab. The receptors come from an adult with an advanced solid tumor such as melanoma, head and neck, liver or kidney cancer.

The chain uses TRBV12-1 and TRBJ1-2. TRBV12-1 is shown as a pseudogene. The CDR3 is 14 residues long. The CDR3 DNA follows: TGTGCCAGAAACCGGGCCCACAAAGCCTATGGCTACACCTTC. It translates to CARNRAHKAYGYTF.

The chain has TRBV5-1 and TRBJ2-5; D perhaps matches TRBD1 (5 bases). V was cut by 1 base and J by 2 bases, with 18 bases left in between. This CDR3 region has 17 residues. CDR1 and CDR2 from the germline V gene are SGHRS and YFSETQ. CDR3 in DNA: TGCGCCAGCAGCTTGAATCCCACAGGAGCAATACAAGAGACCCAGTACTTC. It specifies CASSLNPTGAIQETQYF.

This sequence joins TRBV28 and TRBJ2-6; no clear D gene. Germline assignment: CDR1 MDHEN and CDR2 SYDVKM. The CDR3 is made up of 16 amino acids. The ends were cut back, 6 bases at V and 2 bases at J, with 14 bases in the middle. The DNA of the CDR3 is TGTGCCAGCAGGGCCCTAGTACCCACTGGGGCCAACGTCCTGACTTTC. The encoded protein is CASRALVPTGANVLTF.

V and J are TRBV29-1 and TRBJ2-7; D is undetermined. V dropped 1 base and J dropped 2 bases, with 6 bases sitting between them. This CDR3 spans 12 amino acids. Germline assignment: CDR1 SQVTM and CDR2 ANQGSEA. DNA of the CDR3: TGCAGCGTTGAAGGGTCAGCCTACGAGCAGTACTTC. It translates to CSVEGSAYEQYF.

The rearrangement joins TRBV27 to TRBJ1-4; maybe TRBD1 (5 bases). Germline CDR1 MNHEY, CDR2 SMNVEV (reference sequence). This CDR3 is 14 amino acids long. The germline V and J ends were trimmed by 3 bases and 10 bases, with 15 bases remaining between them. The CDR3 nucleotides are TGTGCCAGCAGTTTCGAAGGAGGGGTCGGAAAACTGTTTTTT. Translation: CASSFEGGVGKLFF.

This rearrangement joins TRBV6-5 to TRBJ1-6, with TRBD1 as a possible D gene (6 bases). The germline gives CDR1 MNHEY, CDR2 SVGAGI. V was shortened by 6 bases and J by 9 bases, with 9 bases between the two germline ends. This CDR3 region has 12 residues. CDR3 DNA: TGTGCCAGCAGCTCGACAGGTTCACCCCTCCACTTT. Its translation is CASSSTGSPLHF.

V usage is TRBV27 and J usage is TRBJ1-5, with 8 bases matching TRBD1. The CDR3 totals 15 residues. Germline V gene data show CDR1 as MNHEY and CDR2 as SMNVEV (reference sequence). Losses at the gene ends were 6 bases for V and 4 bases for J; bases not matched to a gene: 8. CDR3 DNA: TGTGCCAGCAGACCGGGACAGGAAATAAATCAGCCCCAGCATTTT. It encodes CASRPGQEINQPQHF.

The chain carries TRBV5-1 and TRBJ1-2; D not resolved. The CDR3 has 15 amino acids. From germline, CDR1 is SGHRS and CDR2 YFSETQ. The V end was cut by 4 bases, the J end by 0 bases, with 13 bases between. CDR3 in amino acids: CASSHGRQPNYGYTF. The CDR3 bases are TGCGCCAGCAGCCACGGACGGCAACCTAACTATGGCTACACCTTC.

CDR3 sequence: CASSPPDTDTQYF. The CDR3 DNA reads as TGTGCCAGTAGTCCCCCTGACACAGATACGCAGTATTTT. The chain carries TRBV19 and TRBJ2-3; no clear D. This CDR3 is 13 amino acids long. V gave up 5 bases and J gave up 2 bases, with 8 bases separating them. Per the germline V gene, CDR1 is LNHDA and CDR2 is SQIVND (reference sequence).

The CDR3, as DNA: TGTGCCAGCAGCCCCACCCCGGGACAGGGGGCCTCTGAAGCTTTCTTT. It specifies CASSPTPGQGASEAFF. The chain couples TRBV2 to TRBJ1-1; 12 bases match TRBD1. Germline CDR1 SNHLY, CDR2 FYNNEI. Germline trimming cut 6 bases from V and 6 bases from J; bases unmatched to any gene: 11. The CDR3 loop spans 16 amino acids.

The CDR3 reads CASGQGAGTDTQYF. As DNA, the CDR3 is TGTGCTAGTGGCCAGGGGGCCGGCACAGATACGCAGTATTTT. The chain recombines TRBV12-5 with TRBJ2-3, with 8 bases matching TRBD1. This CDR3 is built from 14 residues. J was trimmed by 1 base and V by 6 bases; bases with no gene match: 3. CDR1 LGHNT and CDR2 FRNRAP come from the germline V gene.

The CDR3 DNA follows: TGTGCCAGCAGGTACCACACAGGGGGAGAAAACACTGAAGCTTTCTTT. Its protein product is CASRYHTGGENTEAFF. The chain employs TRBV6-6 and TRBJ1-1; the match to TRBD1 covers 8 bases. The CDR3 has 16 residues. J lost 2 bases, V lost 6 bases, and 11 bases had no gene match. Germline V lookup: CDR1 MNHNY, CDR2 SVGAGI (reference sequence).

The CDR3 protein is CAWSKDRATNEKLFF. The CDR3 nucleotides are TGTGCCTGGAGCAAGGACAGGGCCACTAATGAAAAACTGTTTTTT. This chain joins TRBV30 and TRBJ1-4; 8 bases map to TRBD1. J lost 2 bases, V lost 3 bases, and 5 bases had no gene match. The CDR3 has 15 amino acids. The V gene's germline CDR1 is GTSNPN and CDR2 SVGIG (reference sequence). Full variable domain (rest looked up from reference TRBV30 and TRBJ1-4): SQTIHQWPATLVQPVGSPLSLECTVEGTSNPNLYWYRQAAGRGLQLLFYSVGIGQISSEVPQNLSASRPQDRQFILSSKKLLLSDSGFYLCAWSKDRATNEKLFFGSGTQLSVL.

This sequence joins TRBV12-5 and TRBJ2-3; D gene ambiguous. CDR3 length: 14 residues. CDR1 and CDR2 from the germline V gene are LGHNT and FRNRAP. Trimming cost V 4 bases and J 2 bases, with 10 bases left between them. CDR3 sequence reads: CASGSGEHTDTQYF. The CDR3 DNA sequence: TGTGCTAGTGGTTCAGGAGAACACACAGATACGCAGTATTTT.

As DNA, the CDR3 is TGTGCCAGCAGTTACCAAAGGACGGACCTCTATGGCTACACCTTC. Translation: CASSYQRTDLYGYTF. V usage is TRBV6-5 and J usage is TRBJ1-2, with D uncertain. The V end was cut by 2 bases, the J end by 4 bases, with 14 bases between. Germline CDR1 reads MNHEY; CDR2 reads SVGAGI. The CDR3 covers 15 residues.

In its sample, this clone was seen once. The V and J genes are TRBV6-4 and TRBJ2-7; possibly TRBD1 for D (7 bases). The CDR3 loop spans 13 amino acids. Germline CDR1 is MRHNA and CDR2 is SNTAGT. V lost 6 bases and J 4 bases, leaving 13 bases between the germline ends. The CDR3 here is CASSRETGYEQYF. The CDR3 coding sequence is TGTGCCAGCAGCCGGGAGACAGGGTACGAGCAGTACTTC.

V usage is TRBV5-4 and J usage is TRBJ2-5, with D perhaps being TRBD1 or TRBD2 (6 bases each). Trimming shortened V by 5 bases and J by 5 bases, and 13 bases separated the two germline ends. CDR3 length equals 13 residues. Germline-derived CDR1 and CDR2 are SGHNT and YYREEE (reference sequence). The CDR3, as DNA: TGTGCCAGCAGTTTAGGGGGGCAGGAGACCCAGTACTTC. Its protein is CASSLGGQETQYF. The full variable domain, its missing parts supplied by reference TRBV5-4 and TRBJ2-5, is ETGVTQSPTHLIKTRGQQVTLRCSSQSGHNTVSWYQQALGQGPQFIFQYYREEENGRGNFPPRFSGLQFPNYSSELNVNALELDDSALYLCASSLGGQETQYFGPGTRLLVL.

The CDR3 DNA reads TGTGCCAGCAGCTTAGTAGGCGGAAGGGAGCAGTTCTTC. Translating it yields CASSLVGGREQFF. This chain links TRBV11-2 with TRBJ2-1; no firm D call. The length of the CDR3 is 13 residues. CDR1 is SGHAT, CDR2 FQNNGV, per germline. V was clipped by 1 base and J by 10 bases, with 11 bases between them.

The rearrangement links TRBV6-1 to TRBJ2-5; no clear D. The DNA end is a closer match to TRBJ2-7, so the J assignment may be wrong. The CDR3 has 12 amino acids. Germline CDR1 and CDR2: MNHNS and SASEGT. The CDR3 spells CASSKKEYEQYF. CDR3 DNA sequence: TGTGCCAGCAGTAAGAAGGAATACGAGCAGTACTTC.

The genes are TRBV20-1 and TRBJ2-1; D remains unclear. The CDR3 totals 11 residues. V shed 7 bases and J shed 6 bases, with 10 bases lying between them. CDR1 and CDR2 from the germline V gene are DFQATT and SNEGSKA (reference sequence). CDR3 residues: CSVARSNEQFF. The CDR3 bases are TGCAGTGTGGCCCGGTCCAATGAGCAGTTCTTC.

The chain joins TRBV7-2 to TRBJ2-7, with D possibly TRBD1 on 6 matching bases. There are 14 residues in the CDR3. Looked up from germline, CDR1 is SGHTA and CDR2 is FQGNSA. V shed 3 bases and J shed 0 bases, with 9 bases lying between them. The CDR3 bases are TGTGCCAGCAGCTTGGACAGAAGCTCCTACGAGCAGTACTTC. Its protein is CASSLDRSSYEQYF.

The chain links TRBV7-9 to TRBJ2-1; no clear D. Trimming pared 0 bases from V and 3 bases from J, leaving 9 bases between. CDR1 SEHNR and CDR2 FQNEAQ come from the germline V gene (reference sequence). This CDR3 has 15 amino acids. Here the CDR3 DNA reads TGTGCCAGCAGCTTAGCGCTTGACGGCTACAATGAGCAGTTCTTC. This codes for CASSLALDGYNEQFF.

Here the CDR3 reads CASSPPGLVNTEAFF. CDR3 DNA: TGTGCCAGCAGCCCACCTGGGCTGGTGAACACTGAAGCTTTCTTT. The V call is TRBV27, the J call TRBJ1-1; no clear D. V gave up 6 bases and J gave up 0 bases, with 14 bases separating them. The CDR3 has 15 amino acids. Germline V gene data show CDR1 as MNHEY and CDR2 as SMNVEV (reference sequence).

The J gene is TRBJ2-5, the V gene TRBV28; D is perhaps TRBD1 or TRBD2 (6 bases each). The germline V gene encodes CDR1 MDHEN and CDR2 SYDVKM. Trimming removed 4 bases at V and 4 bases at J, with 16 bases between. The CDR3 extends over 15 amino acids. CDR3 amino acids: CASSSPGRGGETQYF. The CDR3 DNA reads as TGTGCCAGCAGTTCCCCGGGCAGGGGAGGAGAGACCCAGTACTTC.

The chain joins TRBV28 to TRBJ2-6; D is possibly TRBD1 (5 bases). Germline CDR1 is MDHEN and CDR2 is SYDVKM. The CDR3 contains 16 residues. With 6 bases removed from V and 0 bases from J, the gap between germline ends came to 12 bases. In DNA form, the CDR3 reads TGTGCCAGCAGGGAATGGGGCGCCTCTGGGGCCAACGTCCTGACTTTC. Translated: CASREWGASGANVLTF.

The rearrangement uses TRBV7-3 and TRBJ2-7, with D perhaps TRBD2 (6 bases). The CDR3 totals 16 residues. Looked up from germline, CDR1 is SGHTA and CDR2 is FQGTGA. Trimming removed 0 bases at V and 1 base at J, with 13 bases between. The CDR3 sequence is CASSLTKSGVSYEQYF. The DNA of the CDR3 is TGTGCCAGCAGCTTAACGAAGTCGGGGGTTTCCTACGAGCAGTACTTC.